This TCR beta chain emerged from a study of cytomegalovirus exposure and HLA in healthy donors. V lost 3 bases to trimming and J lost 4 bases, with 8 bases between them. The germline V gene has CDR1 KGHSH and CDR2 LQKENI. The CDR3 runs to 13 residues. The protocol was immunoSEQ multiplex PCR, while the TCRdb copy is restricted to in-frame clones and leaves out a portion. The sample lists under 75,000 clones, approximately 86% occurring once. The chain employs TRBV18 and TRBJ2-3, with a weak D call TRBD2 (5 bases). The sample consisted of PBMCs. The TCR comes from a young man in good health and CMV-seronegative. This CDR3 is CASSPEGADTQYF. CDR3 DNA sequence: TGTGCCAGCTCACCTGAGGGCGCAGATACGCAGTATTTT.